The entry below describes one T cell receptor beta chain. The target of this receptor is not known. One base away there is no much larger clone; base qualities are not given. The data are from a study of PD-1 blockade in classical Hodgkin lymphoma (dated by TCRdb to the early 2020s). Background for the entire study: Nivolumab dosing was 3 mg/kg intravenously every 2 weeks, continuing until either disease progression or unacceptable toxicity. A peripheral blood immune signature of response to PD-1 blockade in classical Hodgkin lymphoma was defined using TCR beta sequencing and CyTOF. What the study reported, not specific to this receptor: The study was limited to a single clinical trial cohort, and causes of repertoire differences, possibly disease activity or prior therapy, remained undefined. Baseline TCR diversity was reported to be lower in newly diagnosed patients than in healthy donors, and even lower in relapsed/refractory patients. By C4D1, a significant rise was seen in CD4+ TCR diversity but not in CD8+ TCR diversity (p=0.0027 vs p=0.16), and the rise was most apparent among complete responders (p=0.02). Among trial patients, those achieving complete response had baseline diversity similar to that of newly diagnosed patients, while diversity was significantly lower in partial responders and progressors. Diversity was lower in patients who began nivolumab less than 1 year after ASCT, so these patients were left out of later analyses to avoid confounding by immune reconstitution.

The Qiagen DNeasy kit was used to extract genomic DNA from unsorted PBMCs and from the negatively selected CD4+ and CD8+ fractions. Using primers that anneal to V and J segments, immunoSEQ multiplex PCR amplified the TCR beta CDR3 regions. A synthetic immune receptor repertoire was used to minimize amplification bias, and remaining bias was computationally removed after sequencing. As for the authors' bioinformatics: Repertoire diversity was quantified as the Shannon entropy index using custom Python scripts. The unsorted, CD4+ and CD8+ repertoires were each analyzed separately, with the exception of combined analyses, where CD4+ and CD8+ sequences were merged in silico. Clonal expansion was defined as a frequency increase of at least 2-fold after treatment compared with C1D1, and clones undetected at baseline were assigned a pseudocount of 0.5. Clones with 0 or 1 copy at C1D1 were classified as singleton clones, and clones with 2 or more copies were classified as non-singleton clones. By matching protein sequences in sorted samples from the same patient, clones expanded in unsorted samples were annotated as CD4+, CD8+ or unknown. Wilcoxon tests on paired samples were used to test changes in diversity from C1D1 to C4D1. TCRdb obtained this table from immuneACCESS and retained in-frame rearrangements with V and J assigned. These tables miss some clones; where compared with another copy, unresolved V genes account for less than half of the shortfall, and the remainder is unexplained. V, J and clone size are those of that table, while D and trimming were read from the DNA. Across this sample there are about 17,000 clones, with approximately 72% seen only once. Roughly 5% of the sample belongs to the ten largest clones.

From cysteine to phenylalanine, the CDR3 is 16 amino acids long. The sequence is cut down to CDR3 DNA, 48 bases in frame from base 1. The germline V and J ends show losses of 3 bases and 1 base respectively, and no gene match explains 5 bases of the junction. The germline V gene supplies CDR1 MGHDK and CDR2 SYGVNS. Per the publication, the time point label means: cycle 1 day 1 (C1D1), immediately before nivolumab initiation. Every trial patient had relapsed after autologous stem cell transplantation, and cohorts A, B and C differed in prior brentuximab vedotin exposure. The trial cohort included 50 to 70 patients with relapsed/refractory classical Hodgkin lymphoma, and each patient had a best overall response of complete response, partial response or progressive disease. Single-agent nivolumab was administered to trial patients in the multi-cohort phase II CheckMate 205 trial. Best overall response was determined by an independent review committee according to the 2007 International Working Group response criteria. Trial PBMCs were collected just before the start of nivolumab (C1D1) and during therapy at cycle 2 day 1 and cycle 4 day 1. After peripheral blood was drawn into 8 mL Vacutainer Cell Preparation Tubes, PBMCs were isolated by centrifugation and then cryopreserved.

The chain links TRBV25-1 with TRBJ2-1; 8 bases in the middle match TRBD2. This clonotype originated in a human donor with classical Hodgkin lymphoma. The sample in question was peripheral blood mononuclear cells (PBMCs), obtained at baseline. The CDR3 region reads CASSDHTSGSYNEQFF. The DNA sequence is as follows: TGTGCCAGCAGTGACCACACTAGCGGATCCTACAATGAGCAGTTCTTC.